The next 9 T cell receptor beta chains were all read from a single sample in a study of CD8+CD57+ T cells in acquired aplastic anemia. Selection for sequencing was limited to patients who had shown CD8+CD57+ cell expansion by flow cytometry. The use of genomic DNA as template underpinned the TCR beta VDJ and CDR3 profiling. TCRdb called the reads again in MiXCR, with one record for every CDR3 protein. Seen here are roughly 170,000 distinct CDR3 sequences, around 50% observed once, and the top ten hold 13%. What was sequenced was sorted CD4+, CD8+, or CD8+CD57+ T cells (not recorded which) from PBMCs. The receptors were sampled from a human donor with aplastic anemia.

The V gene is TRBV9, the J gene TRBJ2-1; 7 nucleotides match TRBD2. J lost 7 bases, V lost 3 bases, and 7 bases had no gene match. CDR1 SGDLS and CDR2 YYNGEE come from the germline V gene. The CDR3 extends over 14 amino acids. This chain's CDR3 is CASSGETSWNEQFF. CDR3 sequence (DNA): TGTGCCAGCAGCGGAGAGACTAGCTGGAATGAGCAGTTCTTC.

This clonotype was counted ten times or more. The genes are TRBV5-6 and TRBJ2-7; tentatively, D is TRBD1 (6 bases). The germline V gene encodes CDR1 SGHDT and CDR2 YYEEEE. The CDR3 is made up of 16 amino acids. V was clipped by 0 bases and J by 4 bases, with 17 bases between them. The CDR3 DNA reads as TGTGCCAGCAGCTTGGCCGGTTACCCAGGGACATACGAGCAGTACTTC. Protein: CASSLAGYPGTYEQYF.

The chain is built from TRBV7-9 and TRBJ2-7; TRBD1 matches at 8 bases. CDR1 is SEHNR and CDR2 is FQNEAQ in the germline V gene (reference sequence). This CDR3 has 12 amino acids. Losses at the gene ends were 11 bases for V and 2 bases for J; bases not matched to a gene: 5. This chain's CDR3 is CAVWTGTYEQYF. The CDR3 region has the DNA TGTGCCGTGTGGACAGGGACCTACGAGCAGTACTTC.

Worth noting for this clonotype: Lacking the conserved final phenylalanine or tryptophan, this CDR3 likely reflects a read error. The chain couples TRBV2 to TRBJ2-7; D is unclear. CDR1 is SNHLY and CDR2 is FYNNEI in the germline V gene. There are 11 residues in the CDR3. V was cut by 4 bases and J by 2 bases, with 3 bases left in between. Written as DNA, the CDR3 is TGTGCCAGCAGTGCGGCCTACGAGCAGTACCTC. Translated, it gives CASSAAYEQYL.

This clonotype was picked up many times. CDR3 loop: CASEAGQSYTGELFF. In nucleotides, the CDR3 is TGTGCCAGCGAAGCGGGACAGAGTTACACCGGGGAGCTGTTTTTT. The V and J genes are TRBV6-1 and TRBJ2-2; D may match TRBD1 or TRBD2 (7 bases each). Germline loops: CDR1 MNHNS, CDR2 SASEGT. Deletions cut 8 bases from V and 3 bases from J, with 16 bases between. There are 15 residues in the CDR3.

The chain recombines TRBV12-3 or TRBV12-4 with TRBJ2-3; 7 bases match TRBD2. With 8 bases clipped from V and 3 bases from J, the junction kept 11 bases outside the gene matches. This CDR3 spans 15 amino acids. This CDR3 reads CASQKLGGSTDTQYF. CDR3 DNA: TGTGCCAGCCAAAAGCTCGGGGGGTCAACAGATACGCAGTATTTT.

CDR3 region: CASSGRMSEQFF. CDR3 bases: TGTGCCAGCAGTGGTAGGATGAGTGAGCAGTTCTTC. This chain uses TRBV15 with TRBJ2-1; D is uncertain. The V gene's germline CDR1 is LNHNV and CDR2 YYDKDF (reference sequence). The ends were cut back, 10 bases at V and 9 bases at J, with 16 bases in the middle. CDR3 length equals 12 residues.

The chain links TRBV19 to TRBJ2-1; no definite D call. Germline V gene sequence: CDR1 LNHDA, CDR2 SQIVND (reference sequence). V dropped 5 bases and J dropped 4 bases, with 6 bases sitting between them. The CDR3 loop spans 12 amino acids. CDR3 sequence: CASSLWYNEQFF. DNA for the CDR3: TGTGCCAGTAGTCTGTGGTACAATGAGCAGTTCTTC.

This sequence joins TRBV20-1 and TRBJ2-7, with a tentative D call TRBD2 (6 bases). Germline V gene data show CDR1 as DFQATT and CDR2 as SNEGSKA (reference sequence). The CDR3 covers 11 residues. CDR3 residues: CLVGGVDEQYF. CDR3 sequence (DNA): TGCCTTGTCGGAGGGGTCGACGAGCAGTACTTC.